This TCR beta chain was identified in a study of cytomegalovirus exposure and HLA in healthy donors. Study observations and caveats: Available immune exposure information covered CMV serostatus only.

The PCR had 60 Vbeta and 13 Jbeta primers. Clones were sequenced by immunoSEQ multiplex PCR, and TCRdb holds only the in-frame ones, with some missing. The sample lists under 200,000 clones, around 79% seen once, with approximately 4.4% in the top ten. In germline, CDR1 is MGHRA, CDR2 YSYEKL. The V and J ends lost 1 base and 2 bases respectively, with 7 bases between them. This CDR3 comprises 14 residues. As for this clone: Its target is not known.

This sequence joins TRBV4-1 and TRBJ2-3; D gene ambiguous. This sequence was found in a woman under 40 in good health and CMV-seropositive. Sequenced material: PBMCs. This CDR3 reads CASSQVPDTDTQYF. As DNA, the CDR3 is TGCGCCAGCAGCCAAGTGCCAGACACAGATACGCAGTATTTT.